The 2 T cell receptor beta chains listed next were all sequenced from one sample in a study of control samples from healthy donors and cancer patients. TCRdb keeps only in-frame clones here, not all; method: immunoSEQ multiplex PCR. The sample includes about 120,000 clones, 70% to 90% of them seen just once. Sequenced sample: blood. The receptors stem from a woman aged 70-85 years in good health.

This sequence joins TRBV6-5 and TRBJ1-2, with D hard to call. Germline CDR1 MNHEY, CDR2 SVGAGI. The CDR3 is 13 residues long. V dropped 4 bases and J dropped 2 bases, with 8 bases sitting between them. CDR3 sequence (DNA): TGTGCCAGCAGTTTTGCTGAGAACTATGGCTACACCTTC. As protein: CASSFAENYGYTF.

The rearrangement uses TRBV27 and TRBJ2-7; D not certain. Looked up from germline, CDR1 is MNHEY and CDR2 is SMNVEV (reference sequence). V dropped 3 bases and J dropped 0 bases, with 6 bases sitting between them. This CDR3 contains 13 residues. The chain's CDR3 is CASSFTSSYEQYF. Here the CDR3 DNA reads TGTGCCAGCAGTTTTACTTCCTCCTACGAGCAGTACTTC.